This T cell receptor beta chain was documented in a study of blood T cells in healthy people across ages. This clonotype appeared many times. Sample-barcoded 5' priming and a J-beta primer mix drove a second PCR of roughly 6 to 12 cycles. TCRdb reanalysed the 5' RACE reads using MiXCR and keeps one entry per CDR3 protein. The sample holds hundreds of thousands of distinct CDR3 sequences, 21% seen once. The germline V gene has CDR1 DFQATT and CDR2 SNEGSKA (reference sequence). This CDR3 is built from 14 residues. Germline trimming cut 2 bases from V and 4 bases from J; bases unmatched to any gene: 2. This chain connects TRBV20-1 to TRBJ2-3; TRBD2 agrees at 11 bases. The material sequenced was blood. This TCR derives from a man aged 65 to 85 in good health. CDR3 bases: TGCAGTGCTAGACTGACTAGCGGGGCAGATACGCAGTATTTT. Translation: CSARLTSGADTQYF.